The 9 T cell receptor beta chains in this list originate from one sample, sequenced in a study of T cells in Graves' hyperthyroidism and ophthalmopathy. Amplified TCR beta CDR3 regions derived from RNA transcripts. In the first-round RT-PCR of the TCR CDR3, the HTBI primer set was used. MiXCR, applied by TCRdb to the multiplex PCR reads, yields one record per CDR3 protein. The sample comprises around 110,000 distinct CDR3 sequences, approximately 15% of which are singletons, and around two fifths rests with the top ten. The sequenced material came from blood. The receptors derive from a woman in her forties or fifties with Graves' hyperthyroidism.

This clonotype came up many times. The chain employs TRBV5-1 and TRBJ2-1, with 9 bases aligning to TRBD1. The CDR3 is made up of 14 amino acids. Germline-derived CDR1 and CDR2 are SGHRS and YFSETQ. The V and J ends lost 0 bases and 7 bases, in that order; junction bases with no gene match: 2. This CDR3 reads CASSLGGTGNEQFF. DNA for the CDR3: TGCGCCAGCAGCTTGGGCGGGACAGGGAATGAGCAGTTCTTC.

The sample holds many counts of this clonotype. The genes are TRBV6-2 or TRBV6-3 and TRBJ1-2; D gene ambiguous. CDR1 is MNHEY and CDR2 is SVGEGT in the germline V gene. V was trimmed by 1 base and J by 4 bases, leaving 10 bases between them. The CDR3 extends over 14 amino acids. Written as DNA, the CDR3 is TGTGCCAGCAGTTACTTGGAGGCCGTCTATGGCTACACCTTC. Translating it yields CASSYLEAVYGYTF.

Ten or more counts support this clonotype. The V gene is TRBV5-6, the J gene TRBJ2-1, with TRBD2 as a possible D gene (7 bases). The CDR3 sequence is 14 residues long. The germline CDR1 and CDR2 sequences are SGHDT and YYEEEE. Trimming cost V 4 bases and J 8 bases, with 16 bases left between them. CDR3 in DNA: TGTGCCAGCAGCCCGGGGGCGGGAGCGGATGAGCAGTTCTTC. Its protein product is CASSPGAGADEQFF.

This clonotype came up many times. The chain uses TRBV7-2 and TRBJ2-1, with TRBD2 matching 12 bases. After removal of 5 bases from V and 7 bases from J, the junction contained 9 bases not matched to a gene. Germline V gene data show CDR1 as SGHTA and CDR2 as FQGNSA. The CDR3 is 16 amino acids. The CDR3 nucleotides are TGTGCCAGCAGCCTGACGGGACTAGCGGGCCATAATGAGCAGTTCTTC. Its translation is CASSLTGLAGHNEQFF.

The chain has TRBV20-1 and TRBJ2-5, with 9 bases matching TRBD2. The V segment lost 6 bases and the J segment 1 base; nucleotides outside the gene matches: 9. Germline assignment: CDR1 DFQATT and CDR2 SNEGSKA (reference sequence). The CDR3 is 15 amino acids. The CDR3 coding sequence is TGCAGTGCAGCGGGGGGCCCCCTCTTCCAAGAGACCCAGTACTTC. Protein product: CSAAGGPLFQETQYF.

This clonotype was seen ten or more times. J is TRBJ2-1 and V is TRBV6-1; TRBD2 matches at 13 bases. CDR3 length: 15 amino acids. With 7 bases clipped from V and 7 bases from J, the junction kept 7 bases outside the gene matches. The germline CDR1 and CDR2 sequences are MNHNS and SASEGT. The CDR3 loop reads CASTQTSGRRNEQFF. CDR3 coding DNA: TGTGCCAGCACCCAGACTAGCGGGAGGCGTAATGAGCAGTTCTTC.

This clonotype was counted ten times or more. V gene TRBV6-2 or TRBV6-3 combines with J gene TRBJ2-3; 10 bases map to TRBD2. The trim removed 6 bases at V and 2 bases at J, leaving 11 bases unmatched. The CDR3 is 17 residues long. Germline loops: CDR1 MNHEY, CDR2 SVGEGT. The CDR3 nucleotides read TGTGCCAGCAGACCTGAACCTAGCGGGAGTGTCACAGATACGCAGTATTTT. Translation: CASRPEPSGSVTDTQYF.

This clonotype was seen at least ten times. The V gene is TRBV19, the J gene TRBJ1-2; D may be TRBD1 (6 bases). The CDR3 covers 12 residues. CDR1 and CDR2 (germline): LNHDA, SQIVND (reference sequence). The V gene lost 5 bases and the J gene lost 8 bases, with 12 bases spanning the gap. The CDR3 loop reads CASSRDIRGYTF. Here the CDR3 DNA reads TGTGCCAGTAGTCGGGACATCCGGGGCTACACCTTC.

This clonotype occurred once. CDR3 bases: TGTGCCAGCAGTCCTCAGGACGGTGGGACTGAAGCTTTCTTT. Residues: CASSPQDGGTEAFF. The chain links TRBV7-9 to TRBJ1-1; no reliable D call. Germline CDR1 and CDR2: SEHNR and FQNEAQ (reference sequence). This CDR3 region has 14 residues. V lost 6 bases and J lost 5, with 16 bases in between.